Listed here are 20 T cell receptor beta chains from one sample, sequenced in a study of post-analysis software for immune sequencing data. Points from the study as a whole: TRBV5-6, TRBV5-1 and TRBV20-1 belonged to a set of roughly five TRBV segments that were more frequent in patients than controls.

Their antigens remain unidentified. Unique molecular identifiers were carried by the TCR beta cDNA libraries. In TCRdb, the PCR reads were re-called with MiXCR into one record per CDR3 protein. The data show around 250,000 distinct CDR3 sequences, less than 40% seen once. The sequenced material came from blood. These receptors all come from a girl between 5 and 17 years old with multiple sclerosis.

This clonotype was counted at least ten times. The chain joins TRBV20-1 to TRBJ1-2, with TRBD1 as a possible D gene (6 bases). Deletions cut 3 bases from V and 2 bases from J, with 16 bases between. The CDR3 length is 15 residues. Germline V lookup: CDR1 DFQATT, CDR2 SNEGSKA (reference sequence). The CDR3 sequence is CSARSPRDTNYGYTF. The CDR3 nucleotides are TGCAGTGCTAGGTCTCCCCGGGACACCAACTATGGCTACACCTTC.

This clonotype was detected many times. The chain combines TRBV19 with TRBJ2-1, with 7 bases that match TRBD2. CDR3 length: 17 residues. The germline V gene encodes CDR1 LNHDA and CDR2 SQIVND (reference sequence). The V segment lost 7 bases and the J segment 6 bases; nucleotides outside the gene matches: 18. DNA of the CDR3: TGTGCCAGTAACAAATTGGGGGGAGGGACTCCTGGCAATGAGCAGTTCTTC. Protein: CASNKLGGGTPGNEQFF.

This clonotype came up many times. V and J are TRBV3-1 and TRBJ2-3; no reliable D call. The CDR3 runs to 11 residues. V lost 4 bases, J lost 5 bases, and 4 bases lay in between. Looked up from germline, CDR1 is LGHDT and CDR2 is YNNKEL (reference sequence). CDR3 in amino acids: CASSRIDTQYF. DNA of the CDR3: TGTGCCAGCAGCCGGATAGATACGCAGTATTTT.

This rearrangement joins TRBV6-2 or TRBV6-3 to TRBJ2-1; 12 bases agree with TRBD2. V was pared by 2 bases and J by 6 bases, with 8 bases of the junction left unmatched. CDR3 length: 17 residues. The germline V gene has CDR1 MNHEY and CDR2 SVGEGT. The CDR3 here is CASSYEMLAGGGNEQFF. CDR3 sequence (DNA): TGTGCCAGCAGTTACGAAATGCTAGCGGGAGGGGGCAATGAGCAGTTCTTC.

This clonotype was found many times. V is TRBV27 and J is TRBJ2-7; no firm D call. The V gene lost 6 bases and the J gene lost 4 bases, with 10 bases spanning the gap. CDR3 length: 12 residues. Germline V lookup: CDR1 MNHEY, CDR2 SMNVEV (reference sequence). CDR3 DNA: TGTGCCAGCAGGGTGAAAAAGTACGAGCAGTACTTC. This codes for CASRVKKYEQYF.

This clonotype was detected ten times or more. The chain is built from TRBV5-1 and TRBJ2-3; 10 nucleotides agree with TRBD2. Germline V gene data show CDR1 as SGHRS and CDR2 as YFSETQ. The V and J ends lost 4 bases and 3 bases, in that order; junction bases with no gene match: 8. This CDR3 contains 16 residues. The CDR3 spells CASSVPSGSWTDTQYF. The CDR3 nucleotides read TGCGCCAGCAGCGTTCCTAGCGGGAGTTGGACAGATACGCAGTATTTT.

The rearrangement uses TRBV10-3 and TRBJ2-3, with TRBD2 as a possible D gene (5 bases). V was pared by 7 bases and J by 4 bases, with 15 bases between. CDR1 is ENHRY and CDR2 is SYGVKD in the germline V gene. The CDR3 spans 14 residues. The CDR3 here is CAIKMSGSADTQYF. CDR3 coding DNA: TGTGCCATCAAAATGAGCGGAAGTGCAGATACGCAGTATTTT.

The V and J genes are TRBV2 and TRBJ2-1; D is undetermined. Trimming stripped 6 bases from V and 0 bases from J, with 12 bases between. The CDR3 loop spans 15 amino acids. Germline CDR1 reads SNHLY; CDR2 reads FYNNEI. The CDR3 reads CASSVDASSYNEQFF. The DNA of the CDR3 is TGTGCCAGCAGCGTGGACGCCAGCTCCTACAATGAGCAGTTCTTC.

This clonotype was counted many times. The chain combines TRBV20-1 with TRBJ1-6; D is ambiguous. Trimming removed 3 bases at V and 6 bases at J, with 9 bases between. Germline V gene sequence: CDR1 DFQATT, CDR2 SNEGSKA (reference sequence). The CDR3 contains 13 residues. The CDR3 protein is CSASGQTNSPLHF. The CDR3 DNA follows: TGCAGTGCTAGTGGGCAGACTAATTCACCCCTCCACTTT.

This chain connects TRBV11-2 to TRBJ2-5, with D unresolved. The DNA end is a closer match to TRBJ2-7, so the J assignment may be wrong. The CDR3 has 15 amino acids. The germline gives CDR1 SGHAT, CDR2 FQNNGV. CDR3 nucleotide sequence: TGTGCCAGCGGCCCCCTGCGGTCCGATACCTACGAGCAGTACTTC. It specifies CASGPLRSDTYEQYF.

In its sample, this clonotype was seen many times. This chain connects TRBV7-3 to TRBJ2-6, with a weak D call TRBD2 (6 bases). CDR1 is SGHTA, CDR2 FQGTGA, per germline. The CDR3 is made up of 16 amino acids. Trimming removed 5 bases from V and 2 bases from J, with 13 bases in between. The CDR3 DNA follows: TGTGCCAGCAGCACACGCGGCGGGGCTGGGGCCAACGTCCTGACTTTC. Translation gives CASSTRGGAGANVLTF.

A note on this clonotype: A read error may explain this, as a much larger clone is one base away. The V call is TRBV15, the J call TRBJ1-2; D remains ambiguous. This CDR3 region has 14 residues. The germline V gene has CDR1 LNHNV and CDR2 YYDKDF (reference sequence). Here the CDR3 reads CATSRVLGGYGCTF. CDR3 nucleotides: TGTGCCACCAGCAGAGTACTCGGCGGGTATGGCTGCACCTTC.

The rearrangement links TRBV24-1 to TRBJ2-3; D gene unclear. The germline V gene has CDR1 KGHDR and CDR2 SFDVKD. Trimming shortened V by 3 bases and J by 4 bases, and 13 bases separated the two germline ends. The CDR3 runs to 15 residues. The CDR3 DNA follows: TGTGCCACCAGTGATCCTGAAGGGCCCGCAGATACGCAGTATTTT. This sequence encodes CATSDPEGPADTQYF.

The V gene is TRBV4-1, the J gene TRBJ1-2; D is perhaps TRBD1 (5 bases). The CDR3 spans 16 residues. Deletions cut 2 bases from V and 4 bases from J, with 17 bases between. CDR1 is MGHRA and CDR2 is YSYEKL in the germline V gene. The CDR3 nucleotides are TGCGCCAGCAGCCAATTAACCCAGGGTGAGGGCTATGGCTACACCTTC. Encoded protein: CASSQLTQGEGYGYTF.

This clonotype was recorded many times. The rearrangement uses TRBV24-1 and TRBJ2-1, with D perhaps TRBD2 (5 bases). The CDR3 runs 16 residues. CDR1 is KGHDR and CDR2 is SFDVKD in the germline V gene. With 4 bases removed from V and 3 bases from J, the gap between germline ends came to 15 bases. Here the CDR3 reads CATSDRIRTGYNEQFF. In DNA form, the CDR3 reads TGTGCCACCAGTGACCGAATCCGGACTGGCTACAATGAGCAGTTCTTC.

The CDR3 region is CASSRGTSGIQNEQFF. CDR3 in DNA: TGTGCCAGCAGTCGGGGGACTAGCGGGATCCAAAATGAGCAGTTCTTC. This sequence joins TRBV27 and TRBJ2-1; 13 bases fit TRBD2. After removal of 5 bases from V and 7 bases from J, the junction contained 8 bases not matched to a gene. The V gene's germline CDR1 is MNHEY and CDR2 SMNVEV (reference sequence). The CDR3 totals 16 residues.

Comments on this clonotype: Relative to the germline gene, one junction end is altered; a read error may explain this. The chain joins TRBV19 to TRBJ2-1, with D perhaps TRBD2 (6 bases). The CDR3 contains 18 residues. Germline lookup yields CDR1 LNHDA and CDR2 SQIVND (reference sequence). The CDR3 spells CASSIGPLSGSSYDEQFF. The CDR3 bases are TGTGCCAGTAGTATAGGTCCCCTCAGCGGGTCATCCTACGATGAGCAGTTCTTC.

This clonotype was counted many times. The J gene is TRBJ2-1, the V gene TRBV5-1, with 11 bases aligning to TRBD2. The CDR3 covers 17 residues. J gave up 3 bases and V 4 bases, and 9 bases lay outside the gene matches. CDR1 is SGHRS and CDR2 is YFSETQ in the germline V gene. The CDR3 is CASSTNPGLAVYNEQFF. DNA for the CDR3: TGCGCCAGCAGCACCAATCCGGGACTAGCGGTCTACAATGAGCAGTTCTTC.

This rearrangement joins TRBV7-2 to TRBJ2-5; 15 nucleotides line up with TRBD2. J was trimmed by 11 bases and V by 5 bases; bases with no gene match: 12. Germline CDR1 reads SGHTA; CDR2 reads FQGNSA. The CDR3 sequence is 16 residues long. The CDR3 protein is CASSPRGTSGGNEQYF. The CDR3 bases are TGTGCCAGCAGCCCCCGAGGGACTAGCGGGGGGAATGAGCAGTACTTC.

In DNA, the CDR3 is TGTGCCAGCAGCCAAGATCAGTCGGGAGGCGCAGATACGCAGTATTTT. Its translation: CASSQDQSGGADTQYF. The V gene is TRBV4-2, the J gene TRBJ2-3, with 7 nucleotides matching TRBD2. Germline V CDR1 and CDR2: LGHNA, YNFKEQ. This CDR3 has 16 amino acids. The ends lost 0 bases at V and 4 bases at J; junction bases unmatched: 7.